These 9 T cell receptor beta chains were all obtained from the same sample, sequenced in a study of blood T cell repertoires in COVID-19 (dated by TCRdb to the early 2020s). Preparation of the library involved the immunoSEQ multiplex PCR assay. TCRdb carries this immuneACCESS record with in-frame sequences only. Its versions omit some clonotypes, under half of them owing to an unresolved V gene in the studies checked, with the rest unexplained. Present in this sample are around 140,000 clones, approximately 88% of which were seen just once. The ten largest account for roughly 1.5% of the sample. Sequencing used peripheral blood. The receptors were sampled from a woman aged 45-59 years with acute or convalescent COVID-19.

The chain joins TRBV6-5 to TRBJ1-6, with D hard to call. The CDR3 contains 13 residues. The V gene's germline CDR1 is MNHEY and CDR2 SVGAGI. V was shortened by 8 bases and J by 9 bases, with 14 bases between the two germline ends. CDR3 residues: CASRASGSSPLHF. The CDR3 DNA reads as TGTGCCAGCCGCGCGTCAGGTTCTTCACCCCTCCACTTT.

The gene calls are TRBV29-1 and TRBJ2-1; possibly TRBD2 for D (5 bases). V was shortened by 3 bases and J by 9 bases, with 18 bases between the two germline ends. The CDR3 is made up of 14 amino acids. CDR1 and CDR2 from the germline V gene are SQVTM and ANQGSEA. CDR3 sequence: CSVDRLAGNGEQFF. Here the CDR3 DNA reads TGCAGCGTTGACCGGCTAGCAGGTAACGGTGAGCAGTTCTTC.

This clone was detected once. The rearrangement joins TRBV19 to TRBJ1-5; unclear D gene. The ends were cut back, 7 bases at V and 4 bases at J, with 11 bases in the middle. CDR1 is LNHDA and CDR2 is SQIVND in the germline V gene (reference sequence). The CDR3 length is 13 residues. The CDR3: CASNPPYNQPQHF. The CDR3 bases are TGTGCCAGTAATCCTCCGTATAATCAGCCCCAGCATTTT.

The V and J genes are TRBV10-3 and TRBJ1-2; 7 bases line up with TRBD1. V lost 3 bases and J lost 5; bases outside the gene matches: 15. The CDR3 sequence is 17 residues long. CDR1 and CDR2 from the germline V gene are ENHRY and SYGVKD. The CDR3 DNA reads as TGTGCCATCAGTGATAGGCGAGGAATCGAGGGGGCTTATGGCTACACCTTC. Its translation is CAISDRRGIEGAYGYTF.

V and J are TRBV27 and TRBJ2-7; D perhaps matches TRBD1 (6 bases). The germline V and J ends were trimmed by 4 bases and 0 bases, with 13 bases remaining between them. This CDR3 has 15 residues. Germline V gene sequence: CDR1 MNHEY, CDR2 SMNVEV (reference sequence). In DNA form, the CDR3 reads TGTGCCAGCAGTTCCGCCGGGACACTCTCCTACGAGCAGTACTTC. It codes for CASSSAGTLSYEQYF.

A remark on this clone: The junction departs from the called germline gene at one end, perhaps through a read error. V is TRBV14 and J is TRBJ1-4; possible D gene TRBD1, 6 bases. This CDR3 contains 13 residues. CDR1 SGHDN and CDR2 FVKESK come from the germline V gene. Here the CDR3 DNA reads TGTGCCAGCAGCCAAGGCAGACAGGTTCCTCAACGTTTT. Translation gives CASSQGRQVPQRF. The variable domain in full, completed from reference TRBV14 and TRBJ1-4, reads EAGVTQFPSHSVIEKGQTVTLRCDPISGHDNLYWYRRVMGKEIKFLLHFVKESKQDESGMPNNRFLAERTGGTYSTLKVQPAELEDSGVYFCASSQGRQVPQRFGSGTQLSVL.

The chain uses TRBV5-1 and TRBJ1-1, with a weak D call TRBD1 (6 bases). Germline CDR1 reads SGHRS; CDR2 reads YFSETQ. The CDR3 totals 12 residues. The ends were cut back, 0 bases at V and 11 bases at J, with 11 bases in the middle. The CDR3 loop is CASSLGGRWAFF. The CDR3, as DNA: TGCGCCAGCAGCTTGGGGGGGCGCTGGGCTTTCTTT.

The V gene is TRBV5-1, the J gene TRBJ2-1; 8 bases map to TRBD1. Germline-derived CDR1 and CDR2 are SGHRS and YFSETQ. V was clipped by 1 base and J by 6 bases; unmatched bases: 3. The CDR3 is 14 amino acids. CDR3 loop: CASSLQGAVNEQFF. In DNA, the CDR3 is TGCGCCAGCAGCTTGCAGGGGGCGGTCAATGAGCAGTTCTTC.

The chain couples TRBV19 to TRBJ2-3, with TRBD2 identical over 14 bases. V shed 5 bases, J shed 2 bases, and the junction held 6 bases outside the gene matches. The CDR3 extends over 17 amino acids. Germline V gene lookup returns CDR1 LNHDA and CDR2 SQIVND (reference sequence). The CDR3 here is CASSSRTSGRLTDTQYF. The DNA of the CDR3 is TGTGCCAGTAGTTCAAGGACTAGCGGGAGGCTCACAGATACGCAGTATTTT.